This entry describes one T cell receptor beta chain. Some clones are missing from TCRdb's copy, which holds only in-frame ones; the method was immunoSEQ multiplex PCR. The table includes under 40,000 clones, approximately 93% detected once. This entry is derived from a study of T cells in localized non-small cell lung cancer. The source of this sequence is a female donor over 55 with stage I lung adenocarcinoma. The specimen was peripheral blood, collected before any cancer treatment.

CDR3 coding DNA: TGTGCCAGTAGTGCAGCCGGGACAGGGCTCACTGAAGCTTTCTTT. It codes for CASSAAGTGLTEAFF. The chain is built from TRBV19 and TRBJ1-1; 9 nucleotides match TRBD1. The V gene's germline CDR1 is LNHDA and CDR2 SQIVND (reference sequence). This CDR3 contains 15 residues. The V and J ends lost 5 bases and 4 bases, in that order; junction bases with no gene match: 8.